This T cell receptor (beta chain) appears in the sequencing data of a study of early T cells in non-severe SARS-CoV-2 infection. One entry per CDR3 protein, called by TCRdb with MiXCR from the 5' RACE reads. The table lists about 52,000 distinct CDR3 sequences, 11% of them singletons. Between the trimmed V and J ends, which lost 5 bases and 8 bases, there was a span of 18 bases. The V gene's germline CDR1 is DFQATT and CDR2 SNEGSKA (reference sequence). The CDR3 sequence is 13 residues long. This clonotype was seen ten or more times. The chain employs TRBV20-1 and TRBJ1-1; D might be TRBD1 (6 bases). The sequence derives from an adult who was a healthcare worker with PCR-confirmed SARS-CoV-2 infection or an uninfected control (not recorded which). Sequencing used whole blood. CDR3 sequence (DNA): TGCAGTGCTCCCTGGGGGGGCAGGGCAGAAGCTTTCTTT. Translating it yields CSAPWGGRAEAFF.